This TCR beta chain is drawn from a study of T cells in Graves' hyperthyroidism and ophthalmopathy. Study-level information: The initial diagnosis was the point when peripheral blood was collected, ahead of any treatment.

Each diagnosis drew on symptoms, thyroxine, TRAb, thyroid ultrasound and orbital computed tomography findings. This clonotype was counted at least ten times. TCR beta CDR3 region amplification was performed from RNA transcripts. RT-PCR in the first round (using the HTBI primer set) targeted the TCR CDR3. From the multiplex PCR reads, TCRdb called clonotypes with MiXCR, one entry per CDR3 protein. The sample includes some 250,000 distinct CDR3 sequences, approximately 16% of them seen just once. The J segment lost 1 base and the V segment lost 3 bases, leaving 16 bases of the junction unmatched. The germline V gene has CDR1 DFQATT and CDR2 SNEGSKA (reference sequence). CDR3 length: 18 amino acids.

The sequence was collected from a woman aged 50 to 60 with Graves' hyperthyroidism that later progressed to Graves' ophthalmopathy. J is TRBJ1-1 and V is TRBV20-1, with 8 bases matching TRBD1. Sequenced: blood. CDR3 DNA: TGCAGTGCTAGGACGATATCAAACAAAACAGGGGGGAACACTGAAGCTTTCTTT. It specifies CSARTISNKTGGNTEAFF.